These T cell receptor beta chains were read from a single sample in a study. In TCRdb, the 5' RACE reads were re-called with MiXCR into one record per CDR3 protein. The sample holds roughly 64,000 distinct CDR3 sequences; 20% to 25% are singletons and the top ten take about 2.7%. The source material was memory CD4+ T cells sorted from a lymph node. Receptor source: a female donor with breast cancer. Both conserved end residues are part of each CDR3. The D gene is left open where the match is weak. Clone size appears in some rows only: once, few, many, or a class for an expanded clone.

clone size,D gene,V gene,J gene,CDR3 DNA,CDR3 protein
-,-,TRBV11-2,TRBJ2-3,TGTGCCAGCAGCTTAACGCCAGAACCCGGATCGCAGTATTTT,CASSLTPEPGSQYF
-,-,TRBV2,TRBJ1-5,TGTGCCAGCGGCGCAGGGTATAGCAATCAGCCCCAGCATTTT,CASGAGYSNQPQHF
few,-,TRBV6-5,TRBJ2-5,TGTGCCAGCAGTTACTCGATAATACCCCGACCCCAAGAGACCCAGTACTTC,CASSYSIIPRPQETQYF
many,-,TRBV9,TRBJ2-3,TGTGCCAGCAGCGTAGTGGCGGGGTCAGATACGCAGTATTTT,CASSVVAGSDTQYF
-,TRBD1,TRBV2,TRBJ2-1,TGTGCCAGCAGTCCCGGGACAGGGGTCAATGAGCAGTTCTTC,CASSPGTGVNEQFF
few,TRBD2,TRBV29-1,TRBJ2-7,TGCAGCGCTAAGGGAGGAGCGGGAGCCACCCTTAGCCGGTGCTACGAGCAGTACTTC,CSAKGGAGATLSRCYEQYF
few,-,TRBV6-2/TRBV6-3,TRBJ2-3,TGTGCCAGCAGTTACTCCTCGGCGGGAAGGGATACGCAGTATTTT,CASSYSSAGRDTQYF
few,-,TRBV7-2,TRBJ2-7,TGTGCCAGCAGCCGATGGAACGAGCAGTACTTC,CASSRWNEQYF
once,TRBD2,TRBV12-3/TRBV12-4,TRBJ2-5,TGTGCCAGCAGTTTGGGCGGGAGGGCACGGGGTGAGACCCAGTACTTC,CASSLGGRARGETQYF
many,TRBD2,TRBV4-2,TRBJ2-1,TGTGCCAGCAGCCGGGCTAGCGGCAACAATGAGCAGTTCTTC,CASSRASGNNEQFF
few,-,TRBV7-2,TRBJ1-1,TGTGCCAGCAGCCCCTCTACCGTGAACACTGAAGCTTTCTTT,CASSPSTVNTEAFF
-,-,TRBV10-3,TRBJ2-3,TGTGCCATCAGTGAGTCTGAACCAGATACGCAGTATTTT,CAISESEPDTQYF
-,-,TRBV9,TRBJ2-2,TGTGCCAGCAGCGTCAGGTGGCGGGACACCGGGGAGCTGTTTTTT,CASSVRWRDTGELFF
many,TRBD1,TRBV7-6,TRBJ2-1,TGTGCCAGCAGCTTAGAGGGACAGGATCACAATGAGCAGTTCTTC,CASSLEGQDHNEQFF
few,-,TRBV7-2,TRBJ1-1,TGTGCCAGCAGCTTAGAGGGGGGGCTGGGCACTGAAGCTTTCTTT,CASSLEGGLGTEAFF
few,-,TRBV24-1,TRBJ2-7,TGTGCCACCAGTGGTCGAGGGGGAGCACGCGAGCAGTACTTC,CATSGRGGAREQYF
-,-,TRBV5-1,TRBJ1-6,TGCGCCAGTACGGTTGACGGTAATTCACCCCTCCACTTT,CASTVDGNSPLHF
-,TRBD1,TRBV5-1,TRBJ2-1,TGCGCCAGCAGCTTCGGGACAGGGGGCGATGAGCAGTTCTTC,CASSFGTGGDEQFF
many,-,TRBV6-5,TRBJ2-3,TGTGCCAGCAGTTACCGAGCAGGGCCGGCAGATACGCAGTATTTT,CASSYRAGPADTQYF
-,TRBD2,TRBV6-6,TRBJ2-3,TGTGCCAGCAGTACCACCCGGACTAGCCCTCCAGATACGCAGTATTTT,CASSTTRTSPPDTQYF
many,TRBD2,TRBV20-1,TRBJ2-2,TGCAGTGCTAGGGGACTAGGGATGATCGGGGAGCTGTTTTTT,CSARGLGMIGELFF
-,-,TRBV6-1,TRBJ1-3,TGTGCCAGCAGTGAAGCTAGGGTGTTCGGTGGAAACACCATATATTTT,CASSEARVFGGNTIYF
-,-,TRBV11-2,TRBJ1-5,TGTGCCAGCAGCCCAGGTCAGCCCCAGCATTTT,CASSPGQPQHF
once,-,TRBV20-1,TRBJ1-2,TGCAGTGCTAGCGACAGCGGCCGCCGGGGATATGGCTACACCTTC,CSASDSGRRGYGYTF